This is a list of T cell receptor beta chains from one sample in a study of T cell repertoires in cytomegalovirus infection. TCRdb called the reads again in MiXCR, with one record for every CDR3 protein. Among about 52,000 distinct CDR3 sequences listed, roughly 21% were seen once. Their target antigens are unknown. The sample here was CD8+ T cells from cultured PBMCs, taken from culture after CMV antigen stimulation. Receptors originate from a human donor in good health (CMV status not recorded). Some clones in this sample may be carry-over from other donors' samples. Each CDR3 is given with its conserved first and last residue. Fields, in order: J gene, V gene, clone size, D gene, CDR3 protein, CDR3 DNA. A D gene is named only where the DNA matches it firmly. Where a row states a size, it is once, few, many or the class of an expanded clone; other rows omit it.

J gene: TRBJ1-1
V gene: TRBV19
clone size: many
D gene: -
CDR3 protein: CASSISGTPGTEAFF
CDR3 DNA: TGTGCCAGTAGTATTAGTGGGACCCCGGGCACTGAAGCTTTCTTT

J gene: TRBJ2-1
V gene: TRBV6-6
clone size: -
D gene: TRBD2
CDR3 protein: CASSSPGHASGGAFNEQFF
CDR3 DNA: TGTGCCAGCAGCTCCCCGGGACACGCTAGCGGGGGGGCCTTCAATGAGCAGTTCTTC

J gene: TRBJ1-5
V gene: TRBV27
clone size: few
D gene: -
CDR3 protein: CASSDGFQPQHF
CDR3 DNA: TGTGCCAGCAGTGATGGGTTCCAGCCCCAGCATTTT

J gene: TRBJ1-4
V gene: TRBV12-3/TRBV12-4
clone size: -
D gene: TRBD1
CDR3 protein: CASSPGTGDEKLFF
CDR3 DNA: TGTGCCAGCAGTCCCGGGACAGGCGATGAAAAACTGTTTTTT

J gene: TRBJ2-2
V gene: TRBV19
clone size: few
D gene: -
CDR3 protein: CASSIVEGAGELFF
CDR3 DNA: TGTGCCAGTAGTATAGTCGAGGGGGCCGGGGAGCTGTTTTTT

J gene: TRBJ1-1
V gene: TRBV20-1
clone size: few
D gene: -
CDR3 protein: CSARHLFRVAGEMNTEAFF
CDR3 DNA: TGCAGTGCTAGGCACCTATTCAGGGTAGCAGGGGAAATGAACACTGAAGCTTTCTTT

J gene: TRBJ1-1
V gene: TRBV7-9
clone size: -
D gene: TRBD1
CDR3 protein: CASSFRPGQGNTEAFF
CDR3 DNA: TGTGCCAGCAGCTTTCGTCCGGGACAGGGGAACACTGAAGCTTTCTTT

J gene: TRBJ2-7
V gene: TRBV2
clone size: -
D gene: TRBD1
CDR3 protein: CASNRDRVSYEQYF
CDR3 DNA: TGTGCCAGCAACCGGGACAGGGTTTCTTACGAGCAGTACTTC

J gene: TRBJ2-6
V gene: TRBV28
clone size: few
D gene: -
CDR3 protein: CASFDRGGANVLTF
CDR3 DNA: TGTGCCAGTTTTGACCGTGGCGGGGCCAACGTCCTGACTTTC

J gene: TRBJ1-5
V gene: TRBV7-8
clone size: -
D gene: -
CDR3 protein: CASSLFGNQPQHF
CDR3 DNA: TGTGCCAGCAGCTTATTCGGCAATCAGCCCCAGCATTTT

J gene: TRBJ1-2
V gene: TRBV12-3/TRBV12-4
clone size: -
D gene: TRBD1
CDR3 protein: CASSPILTGTYGYTF
CDR3 DNA: TGTGCCAGCAGCCCCATACTGACAGGGACCTATGGCTACACCTTC

J gene: TRBJ2-7
V gene: TRBV7-2
clone size: few
D gene: TRBD1
CDR3 protein: CASSRPGQGLYEQYF
CDR3 DNA: TGTGCCAGCAGCCGACCGGGACAGGGTCTATACGAGCAGTACTTC

J gene: TRBJ1-5
V gene: TRBV12-3/TRBV12-4
clone size: few
D gene: -
CDR3 protein: CASSLKPGQAGQPQHF
CDR3 DNA: TGTGCCAGCAGTTTGAAACCGGGACAAGCGGGTCAGCCCCAGCATTTT

J gene: TRBJ1-1
V gene: TRBV7-9
clone size: -
D gene: -
CDR3 protein: CASRRDGGAGTEAFF
CDR3 DNA: TGTGCCAGCAGGCGAGACGGGGGGGCGGGTACTGAAGCTTTCTTT

J gene: TRBJ1-1
V gene: TRBV4-1
clone size: few
D gene: -
CDR3 protein: CASSQEMAGNTEAFF
CDR3 DNA: TGCGCCAGCAGCCAAGAAATGGCGGGGAACACTGAAGCTTTCTTT

J gene: TRBJ2-3
V gene: TRBV18
clone size: few
D gene: -
CDR3 protein: CASSPTSGIVADTQYF
CDR3 DNA: TGTGCCAGCTCACCAACGTCCGGGATAGTAGCAGATACGCAGTATTTT

J gene: TRBJ1-6
V gene: TRBV27
clone size: -
D gene: -
CDR3 protein: CASSLAIGSPLHF
CDR3 DNA: TGTGCCAGCAGTTTAGCAATAGGCTCACCCCTCCACTTT

J gene: TRBJ1-2
V gene: TRBV7-8
clone size: few
D gene: TRBD1
CDR3 protein: CASSLRLGQGGDYGYTF
CDR3 DNA: TGTGCCAGCAGCCTACGCCTGGGACAGGGAGGGGACTATGGCTACACCTTC

J gene: TRBJ1-1
V gene: TRBV19
clone size: few
D gene: -
CDR3 protein: CASSIYGNTEAFF
CDR3 DNA: TGTGCCAGTAGTATCTATGGGAACACTGAAGCTTTCTTT

J gene: TRBJ2-3
V gene: TRBV19
clone size: -
D gene: -
CDR3 protein: CASSLQRRDADTQYF
CDR3 DNA: TGTGCCAGTAGCTTACAGAGGCGTGACGCAGATACGCAGTATTTT

J gene: TRBJ1-2
V gene: TRBV7-2
clone size: few
D gene: TRBD1
CDR3 protein: CASSGMTGEYNYGYTF
CDR3 DNA: TGTGCCAGCAGCGGAATGACAGGGGAGTATAACTATGGCTACACCTTC

J gene: TRBJ1-6
V gene: TRBV7-6
clone size: -
D gene: -
CDR3 protein: CASSSEGVNSPLHF
CDR3 DNA: TGTGCCAGCAGCTCAGAGGGGGTTAATTCACCCCTCCACTTT